This TCR beta chain was documented in a study of blood T cell repertoires in COVID-19. About the study: The United States, Italy and Spain were the sources of the acute and convalescent COVID-19 samples. In each case, the material was cDNA or gDNA derived from T cells, B-cell-depleted T cells, or PBMCs.

V lost 1 base to trimming and J lost 2 bases, with 10 bases between them. The CDR3 has 15 amino acids. The germline V gene has CDR1 SGDLS and CDR2 YYNGEE. Original processing methods: Nucleated cell number was recorded as an estimate derived from reference gene primer amplification. Repertoires were generated with immunoSEQ multiplex PCR, while TCRdb's copy carries only in-frame clones and drops some. V, J and clone size are taken as reported in that table, and D and trimming were inferred from the DNA itself. The sample contains under 250,000 clones, approximately 83% of which appear only once. The sample taken for sequencing was peripheral blood. The clonotype originates from a man in his fifties or sixties with active or convalescent COVID-19. This rearrangement joins TRBV9 to TRBJ2-1; D remains unclear. CDR3 sequence (DNA): TGTGCCAGCAGCGTAAGCGAGATAACCTACAATGAGCAGTTCTTC. It yields the protein CASSVSEITYNEQFF.